This TCR beta chain derives from a study of beta chain features in type 1 diabetes. The sequenced template was cDNA made from the entire isolated RNA. Here immunoSEQ multiplex PCR was the method, and the copy in TCRdb shows in-frame clones only, minus some. Of 450,000 to 550,000 clones listed, approximately 31% were seen once; the top ten hold around 0.065%. Germline V CDR1 and CDR2: SGHRS, YFSETQ. Trimming took off 5 bases at V and 0 bases at J, with 13 bases between the two ends. This CDR3 region has 15 residues. The sample was naive CD4+ T cells from blood. This receptor was identified in a young man in good health. The genes are TRBV5-1 and TRBJ2-3, with D hard to call. This CDR3 is CASSSLAASTDTQYF. The CDR3 bases are TGCGCCAGCAGTTCATTGGCGGCTAGCACAGATACGCAGTATTTT.